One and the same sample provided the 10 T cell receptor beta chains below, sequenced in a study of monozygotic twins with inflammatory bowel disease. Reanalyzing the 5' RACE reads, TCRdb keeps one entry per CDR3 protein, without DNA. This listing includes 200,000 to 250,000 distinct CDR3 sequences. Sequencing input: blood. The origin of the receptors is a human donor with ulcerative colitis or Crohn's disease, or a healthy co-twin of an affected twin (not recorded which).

CDR3 protein: CASSLREGRETQYF. The chain combines TRBV7-7 with TRBJ2-5; TCRdb's assignment of TRBD1 cannot be checked, as there is no DNA. The CDR3 loop spans 14 amino acids. Germline CDR1 and CDR2: SSHAT and FNYEAQ (reference sequence).

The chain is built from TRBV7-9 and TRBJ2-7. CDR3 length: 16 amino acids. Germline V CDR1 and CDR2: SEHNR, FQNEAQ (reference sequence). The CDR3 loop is CASSLVVVASSYEQYF.

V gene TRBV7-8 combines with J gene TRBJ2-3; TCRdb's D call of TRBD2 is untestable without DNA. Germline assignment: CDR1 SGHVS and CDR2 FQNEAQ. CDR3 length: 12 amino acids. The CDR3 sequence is CASSRPSGTQYF.

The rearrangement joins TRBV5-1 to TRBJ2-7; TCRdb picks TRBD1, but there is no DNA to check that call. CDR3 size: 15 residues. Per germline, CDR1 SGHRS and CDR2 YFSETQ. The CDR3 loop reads CASSHPGTASYEQYF.

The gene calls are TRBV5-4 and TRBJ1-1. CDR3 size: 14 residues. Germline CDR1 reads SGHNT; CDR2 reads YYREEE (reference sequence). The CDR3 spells CASSSDMSNTEAFF.

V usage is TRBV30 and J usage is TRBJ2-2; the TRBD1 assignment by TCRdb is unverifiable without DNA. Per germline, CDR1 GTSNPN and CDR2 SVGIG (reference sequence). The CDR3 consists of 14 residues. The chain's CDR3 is CAWEGQRNTGELFF.

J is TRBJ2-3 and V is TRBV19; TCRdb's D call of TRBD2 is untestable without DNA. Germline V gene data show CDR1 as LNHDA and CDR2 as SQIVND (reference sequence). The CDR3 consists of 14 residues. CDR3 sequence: CASSFRSTSDTQYF.

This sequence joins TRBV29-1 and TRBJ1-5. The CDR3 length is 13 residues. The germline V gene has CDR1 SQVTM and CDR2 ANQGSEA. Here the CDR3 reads CSVSGVGHQPQHF.

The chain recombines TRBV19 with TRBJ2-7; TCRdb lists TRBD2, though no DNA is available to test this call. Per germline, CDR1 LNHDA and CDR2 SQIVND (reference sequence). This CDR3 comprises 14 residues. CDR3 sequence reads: CASQEAGGPYEQYF.

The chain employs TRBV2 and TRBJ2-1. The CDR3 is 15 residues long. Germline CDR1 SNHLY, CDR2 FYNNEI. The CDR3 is CASSAAGGFYNEQFF.